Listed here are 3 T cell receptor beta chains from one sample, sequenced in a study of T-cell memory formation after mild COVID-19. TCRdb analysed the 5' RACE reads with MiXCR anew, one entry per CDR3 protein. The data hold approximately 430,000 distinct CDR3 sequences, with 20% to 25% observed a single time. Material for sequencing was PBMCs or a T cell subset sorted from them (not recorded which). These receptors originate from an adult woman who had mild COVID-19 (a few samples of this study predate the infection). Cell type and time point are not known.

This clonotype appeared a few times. The CDR3 loop is CASSSSAGETQYF. CDR3 DNA sequence: TGTGCCAGCAGTTCCTCTGCAGGGGAGACCCAGTACTTC. The rearrangement links TRBV3-1 to TRBJ2-5, with D perhaps TRBD1 (5 bases). This CDR3 contains 13 residues. Germline values: CDR1 LGHDT, CDR2 YNNKEL (reference sequence). Trimming shortened V by 6 bases and J by 5 bases, and 13 bases separated the two germline ends.

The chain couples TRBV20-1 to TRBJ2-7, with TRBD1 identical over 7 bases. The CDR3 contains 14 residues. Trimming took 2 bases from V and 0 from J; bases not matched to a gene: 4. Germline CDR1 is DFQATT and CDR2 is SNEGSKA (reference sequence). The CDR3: CSARRDSFSYEQYF. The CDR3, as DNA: TGCAGTGCTAGAAGGGACAGTTTCTCCTACGAGCAGTACTTC.

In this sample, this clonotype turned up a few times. Here the CDR3 DNA reads TGTGCCAGCAGCTCGACTAGCGGGTACACCGGGGAGCTGTTTTTT. Amino acid sequence: CASSSTSGYTGELFF. J is TRBJ2-2 and V is TRBV7-8, with TRBD2 matching over 10 bases. This CDR3 has 15 residues. J lost 3 bases, V lost 4 bases, and 2 bases had no gene match. CDR1 is SGHVS, CDR2 FQNEAQ, per germline. Complete variable domain (other parts from reference TRBV7-8 and TRBJ2-2): GAGVSQSPRYKVAKRGQDVALRCDPISGHVSLFWYQQALGQGPEFLTYFQNEAQLDKSGLPSDRFFAERPEGSVSTLKIQRTQQEDSAVYLCASSSTSGYTGELFFGEGSRLTVL.